A selection of T cell receptor beta chains follows, all from one sample in a study of T cell responses to AZD1222 COVID-19 vaccine. Clones were sequenced by immunoSEQ multiplex PCR, and TCRdb holds only the in-frame ones, with some missing. The sample includes 110,000 to 150,000 clones, approximately 90% of them seen just once. Material: peripheral blood, obtained on day 0 of AZD1222 vaccination. Every receptor here comes from an adult in good health. The CDR3 runs from the conserved cysteine through the conserved F or W. The D gene is left open where the match is weak. The listing skips clone size in some rows; elsewhere it reads once, few, many or a size class.

TRBJ2-1	.	TRBV27	.	CASSLGQFNEQFF	TGTGCCAGCAGTTTAGGGCAGTTCAACGAGCAGTTCTTC
TRBJ2-3	.	TRBV7-3	.	CASSLTGSTDTQYF	TGTGCCAGCAGCTTGACAGGAAGCACAGATACGCAGTATTTT
TRBJ1-4	TRBD1	TRBV5-1	.	CASSTGQEYEKLFF	TGCGCCAGCAGCACGGGACAGGAATATGAAAAACTGTTTTTT
TRBJ2-3	TRBD2	TRBV9	.	CASSASGRSTDTQYF	TGTGCCAGCAGCGCGAGCGGGAGATCCACAGATACGCAGTATTTT
TRBJ2-7	.	TRBV5-6	.	CASSLVGNREQYF	TGTGCCAGCAGCTTGGTGGGGAACCGCGAGCAGTACTTC
TRBJ1-1	.	TRBV15	.	CATSPRDRGMNTEAFF	TGTGCCACCAGCCCTAGAGATCGGGGGATGAACACTGAAGCTTTCTTT
TRBJ2-5	.	TRBV7-9	.	CASSPRVARGETQYF	TGTGCCAGCAGCCCCCGGGTAGCCCGGGGGGAGACCCAGTACTTC
TRBJ1-2	.	TRBV29-1	.	CSALTRDGYTF	TGCAGCGCCCTGACGAGGGATGGCTACACCTTC
TRBJ2-1	TRBD1	TRBV7-9	.	CASSFRTGEQFF	TGTGCCAGCAGTTTTCGGACAGGTGAGCAGTTCTTC
TRBJ2-7	.	TRBV7-8	.	CASRSSGSDGEQYF	TGTGCCAGCAGGTCGAGCGGCTCGGACGGTGAGCAGTACTTC
TRBJ1-4	TRBD1	TRBV4-2	.	CASSQIRGQANEKLFF	TGTGCCAGCAGCCAAATCCGGGGACAGGCGAATGAAAAACTGTTTTTT
TRBJ1-5	.	TRBV6-1	once	CASSESGYSNQPQHF	TGTGCCAGCAGTGAATCTGGTTATAGCAATCAGCCCCAGCATTTT
TRBJ2-7	TRBD2	TRBV3-1/TRBV3-2	.	CASSRGLAGPSEQYF	TGTGCCAGCAGCCGCGGACTAGCGGGACCCTCCGAGCAGTACTTC
TRBJ2-7	.	TRBV19	once	CASSRTSSYEQYF	TGTGCCAGTAGTAGAACCAGCTCCTACGAGCAGTACTTC
TRBJ1-2	.	TRBV7-8	.	CASSSGGAYGYTF	TGTGCCAGCAGCTCGGGGGGGGCCTATGGCTACACCTTC
TRBJ2-5	.	TRBV19	.	CASSANRDPRGETQYF	TGTGCCAGTAGCGCGAACCGGGACCCACGAGGAGAGACCCAGTACTTC
TRBJ1-5	TRBD1	TRBV19	.	CASSIRQGDQPQHF	TGTGCCAGTAGTATAAGACAGGGGGATCAGCCCCAGCATTTT
TRBJ1-2	.	TRBV27	.	CASSPLEANYGYTF	TGTGCCAGCAGTCCCCTGGAAGCTAACTATGGCTACACCTTC
TRBJ2-5	TRBD2	TRBV5-1	.	CASSFETSGIETQYF	TGCGCCAGCAGCTTTGAGACTAGCGGGATAGAGACCCAGTACTTC
TRBJ1-1	.	TRBV10-3	.	CAIGFGGARPMNTEAFF	TGTGCCATCGGCTTTGGGGGGGCCCGACCTATGAACACTGAAGCTTTCTTT
TRBJ1-4	TRBD1	TRBV28	.	CASRGPGTGVNEKLFF	TGTGCCAGCCGGGGTCCCGGGACAGGGGTAAACGAAAAACTGTTTTTT
TRBJ2-7	TRBD1	TRBV3-1/TRBV3-2	.	CASSVDRVSYEQYF	TGTGCCAGCAGTGTCGACAGGGTCTCCTACGAGCAGTACTTC
TRBJ1-3	TRBD1	TRBV6-6	.	CASSYGQGAGNTIYF	TGTGCCAGCAGTTACGGGCAGGGGGCTGGAAACACCATATATTTT
TRBJ1-2	TRBD1	TRBV6-6	.	CASSSTGPYNYGYTF	TGTGCCAGCAGTTCGACAGGGCCTTATAACTATGGCTACACCTTC
TRBJ1-1	.	TRBV21-1	.	CASSKAPNFDHRGRIEAFF	TGTGCCAGCAGCAAAGCGCCCAACTTCGATCACAGGGGCCGAATTGAAGCTTTCTTT
TRBJ2-2	.	TRBV6-2/TRBV6-3	.	CASSYGGRELFF	TGTGCCAGCAGTTACGGTGGGAGGGAGCTGTTTTTT
TRBJ1-1	.	TRBV7-2	once	CASSQTQGLIAEAFF	TGTGCCAGCAGCCAAACACAGGGTTTAATCGCTGAAGCTTTCTTT
TRBJ2-7	.	TRBV6-5	.	CASSYGRAEFYEQYF	TGTGCCAGCAGTTACGGCAGGGCTGAGTTCTACGAGCAGTACTTC
TRBJ2-2	.	TRBV5-4	.	CASSLYNTGELFF	TGTGCCAGCAGCTTGTATAATACCGGGGAGCTGTTTTTT
TRBJ1-2	.	TRBV5-4	.	CASSLGQLYGYTF	TGTGCCAGCAGCTTGGGACAGCTCTATGGCTACACCTTC
TRBJ2-7	TRBD1	TRBV5-1	.	CASSTGQGRYYEQYF	TGCGCCAGCAGCACCGGACAGGGGCGTTACTACGAGCAGTACTTC
TRBJ2-5	.	TRBV7-3	.	CASSLNRGETQYF	TGTGCCAGCAGCTTAAATCGAGGGGAGACCCAGTACTTC
TRBJ2-3	TRBD2	TRBV6-4	.	CASSSGTTDTQYF	TGTGCCAGCAGCAGCGGGACTACAGATACGCAGTATTTT
TRBJ2-5	.	TRBV9	.	CASSVGVSGYSLQETQYF	TGTGCCAGCAGCGTAGGAGTTAGCGGATATTCACTCCAAGAGACCCAGTACTTC
TRBJ2-7	TRBD1	TRBV9	.	CASSDRTGARSYEQYF	TGTGCCAGCAGCGACCGTACAGGGGCCCGTTCCTACGAGCAGTACTTC
TRBJ1-6	.	TRBV29-1	.	CSVEGRRLSNSPLHF	TGCAGCGTTGAAGGCAGGCGTCTTTCCAATTCACCCCTCCACTTT
TRBJ2-3	TRBD2	TRBV5-4	.	CASSPRDSGSTDTQYF	TGTGCCAGCAGCCCGCGAGATAGCGGGAGTACAGATACGCAGTATTTT
TRBJ1-2	.	TRBV28	.	CASSLGSLLNGYTF	TGTGCCAGCAGTTTAGGTTCCCTTTTAAATGGCTACACCTTC
TRBJ2-5	.	TRBV6-5	once	CASSPRESKETQYF	TGTGCCAGCAGTCCCCGCGAATCCAAAGAGACCCAGTACTTC
TRBJ1-4	TRBD1	TRBV15	.	CATGTGLMEKLFF	TGTGCCACCGGGACAGGGTTAATGGAAAAACTGTTTTTT
TRBJ1-6	TRBD1	TRBV19	.	CASSGGQASYNSPLHF	TGTGCCAGTAGCGGGGGACAGGCCTCCTATAATTCACCCCTCCACTTT